The text below deals with one TCR beta chain. Trimming at V came to 1 base and at J to 5 bases, leaving 6 bases not matched to a gene. CDR1 is LGHDT, CDR2 YNNKEL, per germline (reference sequence). The CDR3 is 16 residues long. These data come from a study of blood T cell repertoires in COVID-19. Overall study: Researchers got acute and convalescent COVID-19 samples from the United States, Italy and Spain.

As processed by the authors: Estimation of nucleated cell counts relied on the amplification of reference gene primers. Only in-frame clones appear in the TCRdb table, and some are missing; sequencing was by immunoSEQ multiplex PCR. The V and J calls and clone size are taken from that table; D and trimming were inferred from the DNA. The sample yields about 100,000 clones, about four fifths seen once. Sample: peripheral blood. This chain joins TRBV3-1 (or the pseudogene TRBV3-2) and TRBJ2-5; 11 nucleotides line up with TRBD2. The sequence was obtained from a human donor in a cohort sampled during active COVID-19. The CDR3 DNA sequence: TGTGCCAGCAGCCAAGGGTCACTAGCGGGAGTCGAGACCCAGTACTTC. It yields the protein CASSQGSLAGVETQYF.